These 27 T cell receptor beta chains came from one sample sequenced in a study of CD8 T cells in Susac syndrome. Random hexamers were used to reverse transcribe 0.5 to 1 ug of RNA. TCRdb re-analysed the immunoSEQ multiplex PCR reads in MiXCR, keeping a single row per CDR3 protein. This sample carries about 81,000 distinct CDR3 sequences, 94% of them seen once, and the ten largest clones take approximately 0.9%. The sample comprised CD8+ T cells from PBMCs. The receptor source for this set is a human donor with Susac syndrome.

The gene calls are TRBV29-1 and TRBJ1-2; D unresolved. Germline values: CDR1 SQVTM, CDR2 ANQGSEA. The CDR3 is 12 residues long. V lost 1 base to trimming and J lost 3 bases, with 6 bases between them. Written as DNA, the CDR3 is TGCAGCGTTGAAGGGGTAGACTATGGCTACACCTTC. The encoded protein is CSVEGVDYGYTF.

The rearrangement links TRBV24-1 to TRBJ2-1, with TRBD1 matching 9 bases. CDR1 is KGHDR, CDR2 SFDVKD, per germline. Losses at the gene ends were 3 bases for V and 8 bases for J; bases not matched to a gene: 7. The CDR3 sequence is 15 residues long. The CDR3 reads CATSDLRTGEDEQFF. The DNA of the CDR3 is TGTGCCACCAGTGATCTAAGGACAGGGGAGGATGAGCAGTTCTTC.

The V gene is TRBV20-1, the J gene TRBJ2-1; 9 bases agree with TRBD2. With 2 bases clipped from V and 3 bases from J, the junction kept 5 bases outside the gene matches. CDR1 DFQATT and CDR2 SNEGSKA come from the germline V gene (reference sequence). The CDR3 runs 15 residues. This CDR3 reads CSARMLAGIYNEQFF. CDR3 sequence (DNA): TGCAGTGCTAGAATGCTAGCGGGAATCTACAATGAGCAGTTCTTC.

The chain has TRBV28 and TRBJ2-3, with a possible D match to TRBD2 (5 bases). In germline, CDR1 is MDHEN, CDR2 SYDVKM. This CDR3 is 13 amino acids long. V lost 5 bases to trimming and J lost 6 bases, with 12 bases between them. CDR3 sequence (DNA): TGTGCCAGCAGTCCCCTCCGAGGGGATACGCAGTATTTT. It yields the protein CASSPLRGDTQYF.

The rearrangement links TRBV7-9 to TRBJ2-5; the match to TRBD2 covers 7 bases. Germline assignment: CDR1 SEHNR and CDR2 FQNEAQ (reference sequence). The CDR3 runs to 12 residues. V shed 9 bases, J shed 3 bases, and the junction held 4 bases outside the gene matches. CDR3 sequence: CASQRDEETQYF. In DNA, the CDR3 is TGTGCCAGTCAGCGGGACGAAGAGACCCAGTACTTC.

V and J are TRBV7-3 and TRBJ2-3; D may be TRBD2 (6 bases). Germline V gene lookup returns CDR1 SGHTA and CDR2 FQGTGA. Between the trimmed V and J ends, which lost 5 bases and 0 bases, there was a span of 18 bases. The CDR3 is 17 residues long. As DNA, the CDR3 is TGTGCCAGCAGCACCTACCTTGCGGGGCCTAGCACAGATACGCAGTATTTT. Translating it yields CASSTYLAGPSTDTQYF.

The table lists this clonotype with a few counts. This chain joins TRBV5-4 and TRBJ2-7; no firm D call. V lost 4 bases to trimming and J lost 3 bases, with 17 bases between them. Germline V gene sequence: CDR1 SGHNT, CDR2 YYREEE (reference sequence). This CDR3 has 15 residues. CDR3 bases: TGTGCCAGCAGCGAGGACGGATCCCTGGACTACGAGCAGTACTTC. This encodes CASSEDGSLDYEQYF.

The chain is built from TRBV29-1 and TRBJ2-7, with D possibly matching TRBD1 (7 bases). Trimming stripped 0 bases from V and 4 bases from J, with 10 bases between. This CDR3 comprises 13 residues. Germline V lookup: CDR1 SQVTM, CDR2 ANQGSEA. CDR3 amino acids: CSVEEAGGYEQYF. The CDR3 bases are TGCAGCGTTGAAGAGGCAGGGGGGTACGAGCAGTACTTC.

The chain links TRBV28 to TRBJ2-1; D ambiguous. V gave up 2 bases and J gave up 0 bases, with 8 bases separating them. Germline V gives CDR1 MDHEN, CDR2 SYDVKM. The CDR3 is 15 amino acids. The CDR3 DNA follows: TGTGCCAGCAGTTTAGGTGATAGCTCCTACAATGAGCAGTTCTTC. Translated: CASSLGDSSYNEQFF.

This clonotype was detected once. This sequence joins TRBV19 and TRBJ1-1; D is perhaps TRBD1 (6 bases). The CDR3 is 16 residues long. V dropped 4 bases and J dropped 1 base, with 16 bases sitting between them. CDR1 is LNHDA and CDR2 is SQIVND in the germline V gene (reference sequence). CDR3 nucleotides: TGTGCCAGTAGTAACAAGGGGGACCTAAGGAACACTGAAGCTTTCTTT. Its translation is CASSNKGDLRNTEAFF.

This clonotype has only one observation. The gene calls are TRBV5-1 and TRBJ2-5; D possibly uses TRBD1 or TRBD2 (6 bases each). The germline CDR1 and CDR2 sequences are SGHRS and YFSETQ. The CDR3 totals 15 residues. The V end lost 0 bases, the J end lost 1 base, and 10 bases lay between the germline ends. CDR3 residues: CASSLAGGLQETQYF. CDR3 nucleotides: TGCGCCAGCAGCTTGGCCGGGGGCCTCCAAGAGACCCAGTACTTC.

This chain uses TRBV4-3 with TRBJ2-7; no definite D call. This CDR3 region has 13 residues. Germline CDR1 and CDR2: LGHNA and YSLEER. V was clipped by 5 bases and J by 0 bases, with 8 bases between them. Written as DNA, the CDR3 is TGCGCCAGCAGCGAGGTGCTCTCCTACGAGCAGTACTTC. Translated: CASSEVLSYEQYF.

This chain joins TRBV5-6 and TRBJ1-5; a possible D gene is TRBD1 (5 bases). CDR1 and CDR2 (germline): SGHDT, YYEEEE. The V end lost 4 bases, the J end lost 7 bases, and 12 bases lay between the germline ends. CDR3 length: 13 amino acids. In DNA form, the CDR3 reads TGTGCCAGCAGCCTAGGGACGGCACAGCCCCAGCATTTT. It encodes CASSLGTAQPQHF.

CDR3 in DNA: TGTGCCAGCAGTTCCACGGACACGCTAAATGAAAAACTGTTTTTT. It is translated as CASSSTDTLNEKLFF. V and J are TRBV28 and TRBJ1-4, with D perhaps matching TRBD1 (5 bases). The V gene lost 4 bases and the J gene lost 5 bases, with 14 bases spanning the gap. The CDR3 spans 15 residues. From germline, CDR1 is MDHEN and CDR2 SYDVKM.

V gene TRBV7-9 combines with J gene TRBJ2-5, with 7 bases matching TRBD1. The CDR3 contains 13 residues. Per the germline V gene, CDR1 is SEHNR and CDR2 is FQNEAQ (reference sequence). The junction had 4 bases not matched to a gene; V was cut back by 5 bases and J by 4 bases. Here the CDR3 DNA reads TGTGCCAGCAGCCGACAGGGTCCAGAGACCCAGTACTTC. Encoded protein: CASSRQGPETQYF. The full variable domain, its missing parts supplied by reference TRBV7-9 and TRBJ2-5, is DTGVSQNPRHKITKRGQNVTFRCDPISEHNRLYWYRQTLGQGPEFLTYFQNEAQLEKSRLLSDRFSAERPKGSFSTLEIQRTEQGDSAMYLCASSRQGPETQYFGPGTRLLVL.

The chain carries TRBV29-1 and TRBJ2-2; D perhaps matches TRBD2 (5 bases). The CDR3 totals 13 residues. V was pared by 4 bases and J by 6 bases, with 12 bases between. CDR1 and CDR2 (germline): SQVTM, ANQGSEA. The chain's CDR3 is CSVVEVGAGELFF. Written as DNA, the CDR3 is TGCAGCGTTGTTGAGGTCGGGGCCGGGGAGCTGTTTTTT.

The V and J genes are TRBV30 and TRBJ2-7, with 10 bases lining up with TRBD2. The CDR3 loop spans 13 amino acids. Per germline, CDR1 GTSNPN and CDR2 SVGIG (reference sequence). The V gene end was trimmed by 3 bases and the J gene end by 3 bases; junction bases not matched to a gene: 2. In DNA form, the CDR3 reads TGTGCCTGGAGCCTAGCGGGAGTCTACGAGCAGTACTTC. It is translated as CAWSLAGVYEQYF.

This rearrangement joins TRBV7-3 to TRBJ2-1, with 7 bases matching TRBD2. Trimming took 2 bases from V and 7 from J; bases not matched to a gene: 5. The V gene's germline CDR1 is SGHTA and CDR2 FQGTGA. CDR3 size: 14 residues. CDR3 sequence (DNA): TGTGCCAGCAGCTTAGGTGGGAGGGAAAATGAGCAGTTCTTC. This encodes CASSLGGRENEQFF.

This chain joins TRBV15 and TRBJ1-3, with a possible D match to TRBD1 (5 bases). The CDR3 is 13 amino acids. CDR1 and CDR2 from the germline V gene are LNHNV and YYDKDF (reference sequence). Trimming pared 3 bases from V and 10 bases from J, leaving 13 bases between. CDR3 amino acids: CATSRTVDWTIYF. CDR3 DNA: TGTGCCACCAGCAGGACAGTGGATTGGACCATATATTTT.

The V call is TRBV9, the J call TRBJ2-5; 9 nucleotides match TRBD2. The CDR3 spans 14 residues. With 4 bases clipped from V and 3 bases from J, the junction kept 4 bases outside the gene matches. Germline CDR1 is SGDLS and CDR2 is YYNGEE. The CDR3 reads CASSSIAGEETQYF. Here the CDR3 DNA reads TGTGCCAGCAGCTCCATAGCGGGGGAAGAGACCCAGTACTTC.

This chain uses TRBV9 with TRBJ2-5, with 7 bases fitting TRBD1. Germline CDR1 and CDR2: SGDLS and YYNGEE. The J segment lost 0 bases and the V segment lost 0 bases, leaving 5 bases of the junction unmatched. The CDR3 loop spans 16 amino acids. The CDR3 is CASSVGYRGYQETQYF. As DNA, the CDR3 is TGTGCCAGCAGCGTAGGCTACAGGGGTTACCAAGAGACCCAGTACTTC. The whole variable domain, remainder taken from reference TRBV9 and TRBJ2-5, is DSGVTQTPKHLITATGQRVTLRCSPRSGDLSVYWYQQSLDQGLQFLIQYYNGEERAKGNILERFSAQQFPDLHSELNLSSLELGDSALYFCASSVGYRGYQETQYFGPGTRLLVL.

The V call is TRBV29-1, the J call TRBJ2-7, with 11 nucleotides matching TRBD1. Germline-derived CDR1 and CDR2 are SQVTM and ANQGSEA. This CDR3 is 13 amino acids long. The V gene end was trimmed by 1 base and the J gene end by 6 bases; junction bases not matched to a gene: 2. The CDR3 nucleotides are TGCAGCGTTGAAGTGGACAGGGGGCGCGAGCAGTACTTC. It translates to CSVEVDRGREQYF.

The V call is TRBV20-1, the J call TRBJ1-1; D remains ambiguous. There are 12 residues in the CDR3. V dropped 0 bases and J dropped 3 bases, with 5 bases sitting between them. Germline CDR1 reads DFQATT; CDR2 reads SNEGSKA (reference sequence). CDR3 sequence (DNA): TGCAGTGCTAGAGAGCGGGACACTGAAGCTTTCTTT. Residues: CSARERDTEAFF.

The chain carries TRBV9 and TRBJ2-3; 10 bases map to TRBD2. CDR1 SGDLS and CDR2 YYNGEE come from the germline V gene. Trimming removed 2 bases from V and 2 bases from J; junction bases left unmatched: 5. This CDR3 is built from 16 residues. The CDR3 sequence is CASSVRLAGATDTQYF. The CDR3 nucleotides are TGTGCCAGCAGCGTCAGGCTAGCGGGGGCCACAGATACGCAGTATTTT.

CDR3 residues: CASKAGLTYEQYF. The CDR3 DNA sequence: TGTGCCAGTAAGGCGGGATTGACCTACGAGCAGTACTTC. This chain connects TRBV7-9 to TRBJ2-7; maybe TRBD2 (6 bases). V shed 9 bases and J shed 2 bases, with 14 bases lying between them. Per germline, CDR1 SEHNR and CDR2 FQNEAQ (reference sequence). This CDR3 comprises 13 residues.

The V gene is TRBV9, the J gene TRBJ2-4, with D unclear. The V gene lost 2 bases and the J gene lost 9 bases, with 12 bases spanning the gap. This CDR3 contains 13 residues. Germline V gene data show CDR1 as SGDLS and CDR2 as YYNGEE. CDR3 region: CASSVRDVGIQYF. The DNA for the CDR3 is TGTGCCAGCAGCGTCCGCGATGTGGGCATTCAGTACTTC.

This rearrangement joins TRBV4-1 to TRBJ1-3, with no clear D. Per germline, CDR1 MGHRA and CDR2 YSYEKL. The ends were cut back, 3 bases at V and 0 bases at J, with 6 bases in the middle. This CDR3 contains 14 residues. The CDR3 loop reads CASSQPSSGNTIYF. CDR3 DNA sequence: TGCGCCAGCAGCCAGCCAAGCTCTGGAAACACCATATATTTT.